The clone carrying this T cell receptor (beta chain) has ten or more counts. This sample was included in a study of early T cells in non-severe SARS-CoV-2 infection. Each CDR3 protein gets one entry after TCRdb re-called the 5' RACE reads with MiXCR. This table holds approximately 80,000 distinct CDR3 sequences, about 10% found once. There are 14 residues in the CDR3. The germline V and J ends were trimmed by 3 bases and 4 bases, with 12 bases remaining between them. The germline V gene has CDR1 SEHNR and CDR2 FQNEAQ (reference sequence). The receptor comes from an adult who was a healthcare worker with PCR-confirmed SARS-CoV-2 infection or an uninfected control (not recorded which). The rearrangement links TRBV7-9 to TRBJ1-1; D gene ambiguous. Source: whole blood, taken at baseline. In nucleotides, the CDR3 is TGTGCCAGCAGCTTGTTTCTGAAGAGCACTGAAGCTTTCTTT. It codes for CASSLFLKSTEAFF.